These 6 T cell receptor beta chains came from one sample sequenced in a study of T cells in Graves' hyperthyroidism and ophthalmopathy (dated by TCRdb to between 2018 and 2020). Library preparation employed multiplex PCR. The sample was run on an Illumina HiSeq 2000. The TCR beta CDR3 regions were amplified from the RNA transcripts. The first round of RT-PCR for the TCR CDR3 was performed with the HTBI primer set and the Qiagen OneStep RT-PCR kit. TCRdb passed the public sequencing reads through fastp at Q25 and MiXCR, retaining productive beta sequences. One record per CDR3 amino acid sequence lists the most common genes and DNA. The table for this sample lists roughly 400,000 distinct CDR3 sequences; approximately 14% of them were counted only once. The ten most abundant clones make up around a quarter of the sample. Material: blood. The receptors originated from a woman in her late teens or twenties with Graves' hyperthyroidism that later progressed to Graves' ophthalmopathy.

This clonotype has a count of ten or more. The chain has TRBV18 and TRBJ1-1; D unclear. CDR1 is KGHSH, CDR2 LQKENI, per germline. This CDR3 comprises 12 residues. With 6 bases removed from V and 0 bases from J, the gap between germline ends came to 5 bases. In nucleotides, the CDR3 is TGTGCCAGCTCTACCATGAACACTGAAGCTTTCTTT. Translated: CASSTMNTEAFF.

The chain couples TRBV7-9 to TRBJ2-3, with a possible D match to TRBD2 (6 bases). Germline loops: CDR1 SEHNR, CDR2 FQNEAQ (reference sequence). Deletions cut 5 bases from V and 4 bases from J, with 19 bases between. This CDR3 is built from 16 residues. The CDR3 DNA reads TGTGCCAGCAGCGTAACCCGGGAGAATAAGGCAGATACGCAGTATTTT. It yields the protein CASSVTRENKADTQYF.

This clonotype was counted many times. J is TRBJ1-1 and V is TRBV20-1; perhaps TRBD1 as D (5 bases). This CDR3 contains 13 residues. V gave up 6 bases and J gave up 1 base, with 12 bases separating them. Per the germline V gene, CDR1 is DFQATT and CDR2 is SNEGSKA (reference sequence). The CDR3 is CSAKYDRNTEAFF. The CDR3 DNA reads TGCAGTGCAAAATACGACAGGAACACTGAAGCTTTCTTT.

Ten or more counts support this clonotype. V and J are TRBV2 and TRBJ1-4; no definite D call. The CDR3 is 12 amino acids. From germline, CDR1 is SNHLY and CDR2 FYNNEI. Trimming shortened V by 4 bases and J by 8 bases, and 8 bases separated the two germline ends. The CDR3, as DNA: TGTGCCAGCAGTGGTAGTGGAGAAAAACTGTTTTTT. Residues: CASSGSGEKLFF.

The rearrangement uses TRBV6-1 and TRBJ2-7; 7 bases agree with TRBD2. Per germline, CDR1 MNHNS and CDR2 SASEGT. V was pared by 5 bases and J by 4 bases, with 8 bases of the junction left unmatched. The CDR3 is 14 amino acids. The chain's CDR3 is CASSWGSGEYEQYF. The CDR3 bases are TGTGCCAGCAGTTGGGGGAGCGGGGAGTACGAGCAGTACTTC.

This clonotype was observed once. It may be a read error: a sequence one base away is much more abundant. The CDR3, as DNA: TGTGCCGGCAGCTCCGACTGGATGGGAGAGCAGTACTTC. It specifies CAGSSDWMGEQYF. The rearrangement uses TRBV28 and TRBJ2-7; D is unclear. The CDR3 consists of 13 residues. Germline V CDR1 and CDR2: MDHEN, SYDVKM. Full variable domain (rest looked up from reference TRBV28 and TRBJ2-7): DVKVTQSSRYLVKRTGEKVFLECVQDMDHENMFWYRQDPGLGLRLIYFSYDVKMKEKGDIPEGYSVSREKKERFSLILESASTNQTSMYLCAGSSDWMGEQYFGPGTRLTVT.